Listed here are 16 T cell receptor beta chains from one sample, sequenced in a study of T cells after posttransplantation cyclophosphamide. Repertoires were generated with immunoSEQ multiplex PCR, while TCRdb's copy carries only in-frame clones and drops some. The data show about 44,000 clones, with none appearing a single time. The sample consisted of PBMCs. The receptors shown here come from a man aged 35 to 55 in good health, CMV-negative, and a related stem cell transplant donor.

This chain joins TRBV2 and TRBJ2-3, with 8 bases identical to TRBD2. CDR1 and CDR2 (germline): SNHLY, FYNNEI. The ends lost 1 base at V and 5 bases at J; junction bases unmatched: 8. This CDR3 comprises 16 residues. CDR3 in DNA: TGTGCCAGCAGTGAAGGTGGCGGGGGGACTATAGATACGCAGTATTTT. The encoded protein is CASSEGGGGTIDTQYF.

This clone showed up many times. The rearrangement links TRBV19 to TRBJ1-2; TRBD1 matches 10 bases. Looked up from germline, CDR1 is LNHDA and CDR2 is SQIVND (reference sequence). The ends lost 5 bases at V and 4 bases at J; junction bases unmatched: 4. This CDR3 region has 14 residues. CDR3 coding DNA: TGTGCCAGTAGTGACAGGGGGCTTGGCTATGGCTACACCTTC. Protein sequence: CASSDRGLGYGYTF.

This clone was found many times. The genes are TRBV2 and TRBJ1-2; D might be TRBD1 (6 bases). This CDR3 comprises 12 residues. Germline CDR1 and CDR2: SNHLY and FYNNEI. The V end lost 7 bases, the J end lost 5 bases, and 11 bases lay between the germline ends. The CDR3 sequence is CASNGQSYGYTF. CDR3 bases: TGTGCCAGCAATGGACAGTCGTATGGCTACACCTTC.

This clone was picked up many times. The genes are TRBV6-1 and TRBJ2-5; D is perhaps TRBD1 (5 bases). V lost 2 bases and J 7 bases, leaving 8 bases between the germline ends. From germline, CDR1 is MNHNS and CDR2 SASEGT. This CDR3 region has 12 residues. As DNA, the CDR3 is TGTGCCAGCAGTGAAAATCAGGGGACCCAGTACTTC. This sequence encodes CASSENQGTQYF.

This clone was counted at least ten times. This CDR3 is CASSPDGGSSNQPQHF. In nucleotides, the CDR3 is TGTGCCAGCTCACCAGACGGGGGTTCTAGCAATCAGCCCCAGCATTTT. The V gene is TRBV18, the J gene TRBJ1-5; D may be TRBD1 (5 bases). Germline V gives CDR1 KGHSH, CDR2 LQKENI. Trimming shortened V by 2 bases and J by 0 bases, and 11 bases separated the two germline ends. This CDR3 spans 16 amino acids.

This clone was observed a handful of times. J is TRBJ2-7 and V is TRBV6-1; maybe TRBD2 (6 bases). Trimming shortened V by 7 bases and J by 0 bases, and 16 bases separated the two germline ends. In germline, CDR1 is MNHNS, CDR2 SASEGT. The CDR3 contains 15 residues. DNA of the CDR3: TGTGCCAGCAATCAAAGGCGGGACTTCTCCTACGAGCAGTACTTC. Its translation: CASNQRRDFSYEQYF.

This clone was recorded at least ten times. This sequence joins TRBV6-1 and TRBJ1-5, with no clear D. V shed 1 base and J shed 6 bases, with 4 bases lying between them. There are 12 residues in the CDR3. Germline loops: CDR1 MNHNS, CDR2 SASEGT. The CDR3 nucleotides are TGTGCCAGCAGTGAAGGGGCTCAGCCCCAGCATTTT. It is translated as CASSEGAQPQHF.

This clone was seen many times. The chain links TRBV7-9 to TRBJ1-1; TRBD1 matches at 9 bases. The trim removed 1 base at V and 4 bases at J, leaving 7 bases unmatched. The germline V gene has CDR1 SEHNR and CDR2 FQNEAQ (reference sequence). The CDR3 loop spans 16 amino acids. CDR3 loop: CASSLGFGTGPTEAFF. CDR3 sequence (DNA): TGTGCCAGCAGCTTAGGATTTGGGACAGGGCCCACTGAAGCTTTCTTT.

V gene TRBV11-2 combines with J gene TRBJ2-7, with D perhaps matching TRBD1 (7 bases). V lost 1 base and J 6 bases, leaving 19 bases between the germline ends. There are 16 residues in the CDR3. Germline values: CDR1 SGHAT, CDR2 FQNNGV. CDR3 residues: CASSLVRFQGGGEQYF. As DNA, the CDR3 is TGTGCCAGCAGCTTAGTTAGGTTTCAGGGGGGCGGCGAGCAGTACTTC.

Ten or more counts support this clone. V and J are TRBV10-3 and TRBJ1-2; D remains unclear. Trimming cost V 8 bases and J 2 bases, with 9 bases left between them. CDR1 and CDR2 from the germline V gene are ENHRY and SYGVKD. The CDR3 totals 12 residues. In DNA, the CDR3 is TGTGCCATCTCTGGGCAGAACTATGGCTACACCTTC. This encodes CAISGQNYGYTF.

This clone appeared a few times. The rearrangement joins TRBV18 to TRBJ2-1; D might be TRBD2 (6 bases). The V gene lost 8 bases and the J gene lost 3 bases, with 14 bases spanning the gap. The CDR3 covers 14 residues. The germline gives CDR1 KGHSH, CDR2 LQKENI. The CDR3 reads CASGKDSGYNEQFF. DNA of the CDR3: TGTGCCAGCGGGAAGGATAGCGGCTACAATGAGCAGTTCTTC.

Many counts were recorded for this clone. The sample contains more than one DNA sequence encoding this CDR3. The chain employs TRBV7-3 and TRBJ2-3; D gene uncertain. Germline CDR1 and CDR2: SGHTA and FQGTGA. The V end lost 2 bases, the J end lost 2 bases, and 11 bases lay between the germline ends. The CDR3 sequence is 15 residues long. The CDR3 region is CASSLLGGTTDTQYF. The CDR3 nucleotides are TGTGCCAGCAGCTTACTTGGCGGAACCACAGATACGCAGTATTTT.

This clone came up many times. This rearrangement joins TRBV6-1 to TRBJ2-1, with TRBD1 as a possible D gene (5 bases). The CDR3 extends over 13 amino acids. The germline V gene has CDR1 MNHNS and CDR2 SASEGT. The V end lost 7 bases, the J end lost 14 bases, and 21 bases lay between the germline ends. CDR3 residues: CASKSDQSLGEFF. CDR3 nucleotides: TGTGCCAGCAAATCTGACCAGTCTCTAGGGGAGTTCTTC.

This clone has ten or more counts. CDR3 sequence (DNA): TGTGCCAGCAGCGTGGCGGGGATCGGGTTGAACACTGAAGCTTTCTTT. Protein sequence: CASSVAGIGLNTEAFF. This sequence joins TRBV9 and TRBJ1-1; D gene uncertain. The CDR3 extends over 16 amino acids. Germline CDR1 is SGDLS and CDR2 is YYNGEE. V shed 2 bases and J shed 0 bases, with 14 bases lying between them.

The CDR3 DNA reads TGTGCCAGCAGCTTAAATAGACAGGGAATCTCCTACGAGCAGTACGTC. This translates into CASSLNRQGISYEQYV. The chain combines TRBV21-1 with TRBJ2-7; TRBD1 is the table's D call and was not checked against the DNA. TRBV21-1 is noted as a pseudogene. The CDR3 is made up of 16 amino acids.

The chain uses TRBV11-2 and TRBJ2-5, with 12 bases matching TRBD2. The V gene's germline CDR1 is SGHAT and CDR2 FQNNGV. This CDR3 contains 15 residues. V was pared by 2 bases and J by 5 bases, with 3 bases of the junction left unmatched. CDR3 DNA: TGTGCCAGCAGCTTACTAGCGGGGGGGAGGGAGACCCAGTACTTC. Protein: CASSLLAGGRETQYF.